The TCR beta chain under discussion was sequenced for a study of regulatory T cells in long-lasting Graves disease. This clonotype was seen repeatedly, ten times or more. Time point specified: newly diagnosed GD, antithyroid drugs for less than 3 months. PBMCs provided the RNA from which the TCR library was made. To make TCR beta libraries, researchers used iRepertoire HTBI primers and Arm-PCR of CDR3 regions. TCRdb reprocessed the multiplex PCR reads via MiXCR and lists one record per CDR3 protein. The sample holds about 400,000 distinct CDR3 sequences, about 16% seen once. CDR3 length: 13 residues. From germline, CDR1 is ENHRY and CDR2 SYGVKD. The V gene end was trimmed by 6 bases and the J gene end by 11 bases; junction bases not matched to a gene: 9.

The chain links TRBV10-3 to TRBJ2-1; 8 bases are a match to TRBD2. Sequencing used peripheral blood mononuclear cells (PBMCs), obtained at new diagnosis, from a patient treated with antithyroid drugs. The receptor comes from a female donor with Graves disease. Written as DNA, the CDR3 is TGTGCCATCAGGGAGGCTAGCGGGCAACAGCAGTTCTTC. It codes for CAIREASGQQQFF.